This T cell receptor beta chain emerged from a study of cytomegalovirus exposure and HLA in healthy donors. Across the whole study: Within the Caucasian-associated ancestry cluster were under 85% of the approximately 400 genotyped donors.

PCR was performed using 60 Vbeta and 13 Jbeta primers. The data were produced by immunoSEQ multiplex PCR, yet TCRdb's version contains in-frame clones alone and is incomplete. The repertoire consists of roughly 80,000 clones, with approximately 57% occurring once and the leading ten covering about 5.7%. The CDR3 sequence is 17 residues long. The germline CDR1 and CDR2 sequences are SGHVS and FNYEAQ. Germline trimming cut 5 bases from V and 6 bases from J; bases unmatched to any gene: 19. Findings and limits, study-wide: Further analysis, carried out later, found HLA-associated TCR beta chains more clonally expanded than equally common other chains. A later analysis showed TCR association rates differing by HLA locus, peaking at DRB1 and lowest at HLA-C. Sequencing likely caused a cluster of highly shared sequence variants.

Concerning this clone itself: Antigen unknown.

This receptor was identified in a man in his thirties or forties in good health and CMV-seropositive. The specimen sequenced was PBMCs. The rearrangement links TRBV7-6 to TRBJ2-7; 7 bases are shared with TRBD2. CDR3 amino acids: CASSPNPGLTRAGEQYF. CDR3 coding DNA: TGTGCCAGCAGCCCGAACCCGGGACTAACAAGAGCGGGCGAGCAGTACTTC. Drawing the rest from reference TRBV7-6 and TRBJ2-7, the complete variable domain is GAGVSQSPRYKVTKRGQDVALRCDPISGHVSLYWYRQALGQGPEFLTYFNYEAQQDKSGLPNDRFSAERPEGSISTLTIQRTEQRDSAMYRCASSPNPGLTRAGEQYFGPGTRLTVT.